One and the same sample provided the 24 T cell receptor beta chains below, sequenced in a study of identical twins. TCRdb re-called the 5' RACE reads with MiXCR, one entry per CDR3 protein. The sample lists around 1.7 million distinct CDR3 sequences, 25% to 35% occurring once. Input material: cord blood. The receptor set was obtained from a newborn girl in good health.

This clonotype was found a few times. The chain employs TRBV25-1 and TRBJ2-7; 11 positions agree with TRBD2. Germline values: CDR1 MGHDK, CDR2 SYGVNS. The ends lost 1 base at V and 3 bases at J; junction bases unmatched: 8. The CDR3 covers 17 residues. CDR3 sequence (DNA): TGTGCCAGCAGTGAATTCGAGACTAGCGGGGACTACTACGAGCAGTACTTC. Residues: CASSEFETSGDYYEQYF.

About this clonotype: Its ends do not fully match the called genes, so a read error is possible. The chain joins TRBV28 to TRBJ1-6; D might be TRBD1 (5 bases). This CDR3 comprises 15 residues. Germline loops: CDR1 MDHEN, CDR2 SYDVKM. CDR3 in amino acids: CVSRRGIGYNSPLHF. DNA for the CDR3: TGTGTCAGCAGGCGGGGGATCGGATATAATTCACCCCTCCACTTT. Full variable domain (missing parts from reference TRBV28 and TRBJ1-6): DVKVTQSSRYLVKRTGEKVFLECVQDMDHENMFWYRQDPGLGLRLIYFSYDVKMKEKGDIPEGYSVSREKKERFSLILESASTNQTSMYLCVSRRGIGYNSPLHFGNGTRLTVT.

The chain couples TRBV20-1 to TRBJ2-4, with D maybe TRBD2 (5 bases). V was pared by 2 bases and J by 1 base, with 18 bases between. Germline V gives CDR1 DFQATT, CDR2 SNEGSKA (reference sequence). The CDR3 loop spans 17 amino acids. Written as DNA, the CDR3 is TGCAGTGCTAGAAACTCTTTGGCGGGCGGGGCCAAAAACATTCAGTACTTC. It yields the protein CSARNSLAGGAKNIQYF.

This clonotype was counted many times. The rearrangement links TRBV10-3 to TRBJ2-7; 9 bases are shared with TRBD2. The V gene's germline CDR1 is ENHRY and CDR2 SYGVKD. CDR3 size: 17 residues. J gave up 2 bases and V 0 bases, and 8 bases lay outside the gene matches. Here the CDR3 reads CAISESLAGPKTYEQYF. For the CDR3, the DNA is TGTGCCATCAGTGAGTCGCTAGCGGGACCAAAGACCTACGAGCAGTACTTC.

The V and J genes are TRBV5-6 and TRBJ1-1, with D maybe TRBD1 (6 bases). Trimming stripped 4 bases from V and 3 bases from J, with 25 bases between. The CDR3 is 18 amino acids. In germline, CDR1 is SGHDT, CDR2 YYEEEE. This chain's CDR3 is CASSGGARVRHRDTEAFF. Here the CDR3 DNA reads TGTGCCAGCAGCGGGGGGGCACGGGTCCGTCATAGGGACACTGAAGCTTTCTTT.

J is TRBJ2-5 and V is TRBV20-1; 11 positions match TRBD1. CDR1 and CDR2 (germline): DFQATT, SNEGSKA (reference sequence). The CDR3 has 14 amino acids. The ends lost 6 bases at V and 2 bases at J; junction bases unmatched: 5. CDR3 sequence reads: CSARTGGIQETQYF. CDR3 nucleotide sequence: TGCAGTGCCCGGACAGGGGGCATACAAGAGACCCAGTACTTC.

The CDR3 sequence: CASTPWPQLENTEAFF. DNA of the CDR3: TGTGCCAGCACCCCTTGGCCCCAGCTGGAGAACACTGAAGCTTTCTTT. The chain uses TRBV5-5 and TRBJ1-1; D gene unclear. Trimming cost V 6 bases and J 1 base, with 19 bases left between them. CDR1 is SGHKS, CDR2 YYEKEE, per germline (reference sequence). The CDR3 runs to 16 residues.

At least ten counts were recorded for this clonotype. The chain joins TRBV11-2 to TRBJ2-7; D is uncertain. Trimming left V 1 base short and J 1 base short, with 8 bases between. The CDR3 has 14 residues. The V gene's germline CDR1 is SGHAT and CDR2 FQNNGV. CDR3 loop: CASSLADVSYEQYF. The CDR3 coding sequence is TGTGCCAGCAGCTTAGCGGACGTATCCTACGAGCAGTACTTC.

A note on this clonotype: Germline is not matched at one junction end, which may reflect a read error. The V and J genes are TRBV11-2 and TRBJ2-1, with D tentatively TRBD1 (5 bases). Gene TRBJ2-7 matches the end of the DNA better, so the J call may be wrong. This CDR3 has 14 residues. Germline CDR1 is SGHAT and CDR2 is FQNNGV. CDR3: CASSFPGSYNEQYF. CDR3 DNA sequence: TGCGCCAGCAGCTTCCCAGGGTCCTACAATGAGCAGTACTTC.

This clonotype was seen many times. The J gene is TRBJ2-7, the V gene TRBV27, with 9 bases aligning to TRBD2. V lost 0 bases, J lost 7 bases, and 10 bases stayed unmatched. The CDR3 consists of 16 residues. Germline V CDR1 and CDR2: MNHEY, SMNVEV (reference sequence). The CDR3 sequence is CASSLSIAGVSWEQYF. The CDR3 region has the DNA TGTGCCAGCAGTTTATCGATAGCGGGAGTAAGTTGGGAGCAGTACTTC.

This clonotype was observed a handful of times. This chain links TRBV4-2 with TRBJ1-1, with D tentatively TRBD1 (6 bases). CDR3 length: 14 amino acids. Trimming took off 3 bases at V and 5 bases at J, with 13 bases between the two ends. Germline loops: CDR1 LGHNA, CDR2 YNFKEQ. In DNA form, the CDR3 reads TGTGCCAGCAGCCACACCCTAGGGGGGACTGAAGCTTTCTTT. Its protein is CASSHTLGGTEAFF.

This chain uses TRBV14 with TRBJ2-1, with D tentatively TRBD1 or TRBD2 (5 bases each). The CDR3 has 16 amino acids. The germline gives CDR1 SGHDN, CDR2 FVKESK. V was trimmed by 4 bases and J by 2 bases, leaving 15 bases between them. The chain's CDR3 is CASSPQLGGPYNEQFF. CDR3 in DNA: TGTGCCAGCAGCCCCCAACTTGGGGGTCCCTACAATGAGCAGTTCTTC.

The chain couples TRBV20-1 to TRBJ1-1; tentatively, D is TRBD1 (5 bases). Germline V gene lookup returns CDR1 DFQATT and CDR2 SNEGSKA (reference sequence). V dropped 1 base and J dropped 0 bases, with 12 bases sitting between them. This CDR3 contains 15 residues. CDR3 DNA: TGCAGTGCTAGAGGGGCAGGGAGGGTGAACACTGAAGCTTTCTTT. Amino acids: CSARGAGRVNTEAFF.

The chain is built from TRBV7-6 and TRBJ1-6, with D unresolved. V lost 7 bases to trimming and J lost 10 bases, with 14 bases between them. Germline values: CDR1 SGHVS, CDR2 FNYEAQ. This CDR3 is built from 13 residues. CDR3 in amino acids: CASTLGSGSPLHF. As DNA, the CDR3 is TGTGCCAGCACCCTAGGGAGCGGATCACCCCTCCACTTT.

The table lists this clonotype with many counts. This sequence may be a read error, since a much larger clone differs from it by one base. The chain has TRBV5-1 and TRBJ2-3; TRBD2 agrees at 10 bases. The CDR3 spans 14 residues. From germline, CDR1 is SGHRS and CDR2 YFSETQ. The CDR3 sequence is CASSLGTSADTQYF. The DNA of the CDR3 is TGTGCCAGCAGCTTAGGGACTAGCGCAGATACGCAGTATTTT.

The chain joins TRBV12-3 or TRBV12-4 to TRBJ1-2; D ambiguous. CDR3 length equals 14 residues. V was clipped by 7 bases and J by 5 bases, with 17 bases between them. The CDR3 sequence is CASTRRAGLYGYTF. DNA of the CDR3: TGTGCCAGCACCCGACGGGCAGGTCTTTATGGCTACACCTTC.

V is TRBV7-8 and J is TRBJ2-2; 10 bases agree with TRBD1. This CDR3 has 18 amino acids. The V gene end was trimmed by 2 bases and the J gene end by 5 bases; junction bases not matched to a gene: 11. CDR1 and CDR2 (germline): SGHVS, FQNEAQ. The CDR3 coding sequence is TGTGCCAGCAGCTTATACCCTCAGACAGGGGGCGAAACCGGGGAGCTGTTTTTT. Residues: CASSLYPQTGGETGELFF.

This clonotype has just a few counts. This chain links TRBV20-1 with TRBJ2-1; 10 bases are a match to TRBD2. This CDR3 is 13 amino acids long. V shed 5 bases and J 4 bases; nucleotides not matched to a gene: 2. The germline V gene has CDR1 DFQATT and CDR2 SNEGSKA (reference sequence). The CDR3: CSAPAGGYNEQFF. As DNA, the CDR3 is TGCAGTGCTCCAGCGGGAGGGTACAATGAGCAGTTCTTC.

The sample holds a few counts of this clonotype. The chain carries TRBV15 and TRBJ1-4, with D maybe TRBD1 (5 bases). This CDR3 has 15 amino acids. Trimming pared 0 bases from V and 8 bases from J, leaving 13 bases between. The V gene's germline CDR1 is LNHNV and CDR2 YYDKDF (reference sequence). The CDR3 here is CATSRDTGGGEKLFF. The DNA of the CDR3 is TGTGCCACCAGCAGAGATACCGGGGGAGGCGAAAAACTGTTTTTT.

The chain links TRBV5-1 to TRBJ2-1, with D unresolved. The length of the CDR3 is 16 residues. Germline-derived CDR1 and CDR2 are SGHRS and YFSETQ. V gave up 4 bases and J gave up 7 bases, with 21 bases separating them. The CDR3: CASSGVASVIGNEQFF. The CDR3, as DNA: TGCGCCAGCAGCGGGGTAGCCTCGGTGATTGGGAATGAGCAGTTCTTC.

The V call is TRBV7-9, the J call TRBJ1-2, with 8 bases matching TRBD1. The CDR3 is 14 amino acids. V trimming: 4 bases; J trimming: 6 bases; junction bases outside the gene matches: 7. Looked up from germline, CDR1 is SEHNR and CDR2 is FQNEAQ (reference sequence). The CDR3 DNA reads as TGTGCCAGCAGCTCTTCGACAGGGGCGGATGGCTACACCTTC. This sequence encodes CASSSSTGADGYTF.

This chain uses TRBV28 with TRBJ1-1, with D possibly TRBD1 on 6 matching bases. Between the trimmed V and J ends, which lost 5 bases and 1 base, there was a span of 11 bases. Germline V gives CDR1 MDHEN, CDR2 SYDVKM. There are 14 residues in the CDR3. The CDR3 DNA reads TGTGCCAGCAGTACGGACAGAGAGAACACTGAAGCTTTCTTT. This gives the protein CASSTDRENTEAFF.

Comment on this clonotype: The germline gene is not matched at one end of the junction; a read error may be the cause. The rearrangement joins TRBV3-1 to TRBJ1-4, with D unresolved. Germline V gene sequence: CDR1 LGHDT, CDR2 YNNKEL (reference sequence). The CDR3 contains 16 residues. The CDR3 here is CASSQDWRATNEKLFF. CDR3 sequence (DNA): TGTGCCAGCAGCCAAGACTGGAGGGCAACTAACGAAAAACTGTTTTTT.

The chain links TRBV25-1 to TRBJ2-1; D may match TRBD1 or TRBD2 (5 bases each). Trimming took off 3 bases at V and 1 base at J, with 16 bases between the two ends. Germline V CDR1 and CDR2: MGHDK, SYGVNS. The CDR3 consists of 17 residues. DNA of the CDR3: TGTGCCAGCAGTGACTCAATGGGACGGCAGTCCTACAATGAGCAGTTCTTC. Its protein product is CASSDSMGRQSYNEQFF.